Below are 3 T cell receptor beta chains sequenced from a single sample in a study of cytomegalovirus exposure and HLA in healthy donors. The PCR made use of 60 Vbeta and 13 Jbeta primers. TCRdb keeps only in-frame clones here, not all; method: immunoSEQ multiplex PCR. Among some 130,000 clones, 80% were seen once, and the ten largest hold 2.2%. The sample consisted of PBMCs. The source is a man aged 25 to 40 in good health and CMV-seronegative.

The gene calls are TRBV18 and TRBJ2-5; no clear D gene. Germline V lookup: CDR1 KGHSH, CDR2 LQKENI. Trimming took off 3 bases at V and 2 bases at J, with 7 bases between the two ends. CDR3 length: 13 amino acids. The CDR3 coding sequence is TGTGCCAGCTCACCCTCAGATCAAGAGACCCAGTACTTC. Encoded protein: CASSPSDQETQYF.

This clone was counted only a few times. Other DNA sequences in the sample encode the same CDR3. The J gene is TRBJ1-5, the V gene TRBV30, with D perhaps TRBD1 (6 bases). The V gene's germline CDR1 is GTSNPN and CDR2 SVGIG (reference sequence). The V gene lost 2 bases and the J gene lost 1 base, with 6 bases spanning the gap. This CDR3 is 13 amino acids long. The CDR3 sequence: CAWSRGSNQPQHF. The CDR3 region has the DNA TGTGCCTGGAGTAGGGGGAGCAATCAGCCCCAGCATTTT.

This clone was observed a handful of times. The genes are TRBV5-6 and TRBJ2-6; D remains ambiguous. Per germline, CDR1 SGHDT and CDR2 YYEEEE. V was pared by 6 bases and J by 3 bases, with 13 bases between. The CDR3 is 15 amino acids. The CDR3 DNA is TGTGCCAGCAATCTGAACTTCGTTGGGGCCAACGTCCTGACTTTC. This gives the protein CASNLNFVGANVLTF.